The next 22 T cell receptor beta chains were all read from a single sample in a study of shared clonotypes between healthy human individuals. Here immunoSEQ multiplex PCR was the method, and the copy in TCRdb shows in-frame clones only, minus some. The repertoire includes around 440,000 clones, approximately 80% of them detected once, and 12% sits in the top ten. Sequenced: PBMCs. The receptors originated from a woman aged 40 to 50 in good health. Some clones in this sample may be carry-over from other donors' samples.

This sequence joins TRBV15 and TRBJ1-2; tentative D call: TRBD1 (5 bases). This CDR3 is 14 amino acids long. V was shortened by 3 bases and J by 1 base, with 9 bases between the two germline ends. Germline V gives CDR1 LNHNV, CDR2 YYDKDF (reference sequence). CDR3 amino acids: CATSSHGGNYGYTF. DNA of the CDR3: TGTGCCACCAGCAGTCATGGGGGTAACTATGGCTACACCTTC.

V and J are TRBV5-1 and TRBJ2-1; D gene unclear. Trimming removed 0 bases at V and 0 bases at J, with 7 bases between. The CDR3 sequence is 15 residues long. Germline CDR1 reads SGHRS; CDR2 reads YFSETQ. DNA for the CDR3: TGCGCCAGCAGCTTGGAGGGTCTCTCCTACAATGAGCAGTTCTTC. Translating it yields CASSLEGLSYNEQFF.

The chain links TRBV18 to TRBJ1-4, with a weak D call TRBD1 (5 bases). V lost 5 bases and J lost 3, with 13 bases in between. The CDR3 is 15 residues long. The germline CDR1 and CDR2 sequences are KGHSH and LQKENI. CDR3 nucleotides: TGTGCCAGCTCAAAAGGTGGGGGACCTAATGAAAAACTGTTTTTT. This gives the protein CASSKGGGPNEKLFF.

For the CDR3, the DNA is TGTGCCTGGAGTGCGGGACTTGGCGGGAGGCCCTACGAGCAGTACTTC. Protein product: CAWSAGLGGRPYEQYF. V is TRBV30 and J is TRBJ2-7; TRBD2 aligns across 8 bases. Germline V gene sequence: CDR1 GTSNPN, CDR2 SVGIG (reference sequence). The CDR3 has 16 amino acids. The V and J ends lost 1 base and 2 bases, in that order; junction bases with no gene match: 10.

This clone was recorded only once. The chain recombines TRBV7-9 with TRBJ1-3; TRBD1 is a possible D gene (6 bases). V shed 8 bases and J shed 0 bases, with 17 bases lying between them. Germline V gives CDR1 SEHNR, CDR2 FQNEAQ (reference sequence). This CDR3 comprises 16 residues. This CDR3 reads CASAGGALISGNTIYF. In DNA form, the CDR3 reads TGTGCCAGCGCCGGGGGGGCCCTGATCTCTGGAAACACCATATATTTT. Combining the CDR3 with reference TRBV7-9 and TRBJ1-3 gives the whole variable domain DTGVSQNPRHKITKRGQNVTFRCDPISEHNRLYWYRQTLGQGPEFLTYFQNEAQLEKSRLLSDRFSAERPKGSFSTLEIQRTEQGDSAMYLCASAGGALISGNTIYFGEGSWLTVV.

Comments on this clone: Other nucleotide sequences from this sample produce the same CDR3. The chain joins TRBV28 to TRBJ1-1; a weak D match, TRBD1 (6 bases). Germline CDR1 is MDHEN and CDR2 is SYDVKM. This CDR3 region has 11 residues. Deletions cut 3 bases from V and 8 bases from J, with 7 bases between. The CDR3 here is CASSFGTEAFF. CDR3 DNA sequence: TGTGCCAGCAGTTTCGGGACAGAAGCTTTCTTT.

The chain links TRBV28 to TRBJ1-2; tentative D call: TRBD1 (6 bases). The germline CDR1 and CDR2 sequences are MDHEN and SYDVKM. V lost 3 bases, J lost 2 bases, and 13 bases lay in between. This CDR3 is built from 15 residues. The CDR3 here is CASSLATGINYGYTF. The CDR3 coding sequence is TGTGCCAGCAGTTTGGCAACAGGGATCAACTATGGCTACACCTTC.

V usage is TRBV10-3 and J usage is TRBJ2-2, with TRBD2 as a possible D gene (5 bases). The CDR3 consists of 15 residues. In germline, CDR1 is ENHRY, CDR2 SYGVKD. Deletions cut 6 bases from V and 3 bases from J, with 14 bases between. Written as DNA, the CDR3 is TGTGCCATCAGGAAGGAACAGAGGGACACCGGGGAGCTGTTTTTT. Translating gives CAIRKEQRDTGELFF.

Details on this clone: A read error is the likely source, as a far larger clone sits one nucleotide away. The chain couples TRBV5-4 to TRBJ2-3; weak D call: TRBD2 (6 bases). CDR3 length equals 13 residues. Germline V gene sequence: CDR1 SGHNT, CDR2 YYREEE (reference sequence). The V end was cut by 4 bases, the J end by 1 base, with 7 bases between. As DNA, the CDR3 is TGTGCCAGCAGCCCGGGGGGCACAGATACGCAGTATTTT. Protein product: CASSPGGTDTQYF.

Note on this clone: With a far larger clone one base away, a read error is the likely cause. At the DNA level, this CDR3 is encoded by other sequences in the same sample as well. The gene calls are TRBV4-1 and TRBJ1-1, with TRBD1 as a possible D gene (6 bases). The CDR3 runs to 15 residues. CDR1 is MGHRA, CDR2 YSYEKL, per germline. The CDR3 sequence: CASSQEGLRGTEAFF. CDR3 nucleotide sequence: TGCGCCAGCAGCCAAGAAGGGCTGAGGGGGACTGAAGCCTTCTTT.

This clone occurred once. A much larger clone is a single base away; this may be a read error. The rearrangement joins TRBV7-3 to TRBJ2-3; D not certain. Germline V gene sequence: CDR1 SGHTA, CDR2 FQGTGA. V was cut by 2 bases and J by 3 bases, with 6 bases left in between. The CDR3 extends over 13 amino acids. The CDR3 nucleotides read TGTGCCAGCAGCTTAGGACGGACAGATACGCAGTATTTT. This codes for CASSLGRTDTQYF.

The chain links TRBV7-2 to TRBJ2-2, with 12 bases aligning to TRBD2. J gave up 5 bases and V 5 bases, and 3 bases lay outside the gene matches. In germline, CDR1 is SGHTA, CDR2 FQGNSA. The CDR3 has 15 residues. As DNA, the CDR3 is TGTGCCAGCAGCCCCGGGACTAGCGGGACCGGGGAGCTGTTTTTT. Residues: CASSPGTSGTGELFF. Supplemented by reference TRBV7-2 and TRBJ2-2, the full variable domain reads GAGVSQSPSNKVTEKGKDVELRCDPISGHTALYWYRQSLGQGLEFLIYFQGNSAPDKSGLPSDRFSAERTGGSVSTLTIQRTQQEDSAVYLCASSPGTSGTGELFFGEGSRLTVL.

This chain connects TRBV9 to TRBJ2-1; D perhaps matches TRBD1 (5 bases). The CDR3 is made up of 16 amino acids. Per the germline V gene, CDR1 is SGDLS and CDR2 is YYNGEE. The germline V and J ends were trimmed by 0 bases and 2 bases, with 12 bases remaining between them. CDR3 coding DNA: TGTGCCAGCAGCGTAGGCGGAAGGGGCACCTACAATGAGCAGTTCTTC. Its protein is CASSVGGRGTYNEQFF. The full variable domain, completed using reference TRBV9 and TRBJ2-1, is DSGVTQTPKHLITATGQRVTLRCSPRSGDLSVYWYQQSLDQGLQFLIQYYNGEERAKGNILERFSAQQFPDLHSELNLSSLELGDSALYFCASSVGGRGTYNEQFFGPGTRLTVL.

The table lists this clone with a few counts. The rearrangement uses TRBV9 and TRBJ2-5; D may be TRBD2 (6 bases). Trimming stripped 3 bases from V and 4 bases from J, with 16 bases between. CDR1 is SGDLS, CDR2 YYNGEE, per germline. The CDR3 totals 15 residues. This CDR3 is CASSEGIQGGETQYF. In DNA form, the CDR3 reads TGTGCCAGCAGCGAAGGCATCCAGGGAGGAGAGACCCAGTACTTC.

The chain joins TRBV5-4 to TRBJ2-1; D not resolved. The CDR3 has 11 residues. The V and J ends lost 4 bases and 7 bases respectively, with 6 bases between them. Germline V lookup: CDR1 SGHNT, CDR2 YYREEE (reference sequence). Written as DNA, the CDR3 is TGTGCCAGCAGCGCTTGGAATGAGCAGTTCTTC. It yields the protein CASSAWNEQFF. Together with reference TRBV5-4 and TRBJ2-1, the CDR3 gives the full variable domain: ETGVTQSPTHLIKTRGQQVTLRCSSQSGHNTVSWYQQALGQGPQFIFQYYREEENGRGNFPPRFSGLQFPNYSSELNVNALELDDSALYLCASSAWNEQFFGPGTRLTVL.

This clone occurred once. The V and J genes are TRBV7-8 and TRBJ2-7; 8 bases align to TRBD1. The CDR3 spans 16 residues. V trimming: 5 bases; J trimming: 1 base; junction bases outside the gene matches: 10. Germline CDR1 and CDR2: SGHVS and FQNEAQ. The CDR3 DNA is TGTGCCAGCAGCCCCGGACAGGGTCTCCTGTCCTACGAGCAGTACTTC. It is translated as CASSPGQGLLSYEQYF.

The gene calls are TRBV18 and TRBJ2-7; 9 nucleotides agree with TRBD2. Trimming removed 2 bases from V and 6 bases from J; junction bases left unmatched: 5. The CDR3 length is 14 residues. From germline, CDR1 is KGHSH and CDR2 LQKENI. The CDR3 sequence: CASSPGLAKGEQYF. CDR3 bases: TGTGCCAGCTCACCAGGACTAGCGAAAGGCGAGCAGTACTTC. Complete variable domain (other parts from reference TRBV18 and TRBJ2-7): NAGVMQNPRHLVRRRGQEARLRCSPMKGHSHVYWYRQLPEEGLKFMVYLQKENIIDESGMPKERFSAEFPKEGPSILRIQQVVRGDSAAYFCASSPGLAKGEQYFGPGTRLTVT.

This clone came up a few times. V usage is TRBV30 and J usage is TRBJ1-3; D is unclear. From germline, CDR1 is GTSNPN and CDR2 SVGIG (reference sequence). There are 12 residues in the CDR3. The V end lost 2 bases, the J end lost 7 bases, and 9 bases lay between the germline ends. The CDR3 here is CAWSRPVNTIYF. The CDR3 DNA reads TGTGCCTGGAGTCGTCCGGTGAACACCATATATTTT.

This clone appeared a few times. The V gene is TRBV10-3, the J gene TRBJ2-1; TRBD2 matches 13 bases. This CDR3 has 15 amino acids. CDR1 ENHRY and CDR2 SYGVKD come from the germline V gene. V dropped 6 bases and J dropped 4; count of bases not matched to a gene: 3. The CDR3 sequence: CAIRRTSGGYNEQFF. The CDR3 nucleotides read TGTGCCATCAGACGGACTAGCGGGGGTTACAATGAGCAGTTCTTC.

The CDR3 sequence: CASSSGQISNQPQHF. CDR3 DNA sequence: TGTGCCAGCAGTTCGGGACAAATTAGCAATCAGCCCCAGCATTTT. J is TRBJ1-5 and V is TRBV6-5; D possibly corresponds to TRBD1 (6 bases). Trimming shortened V by 4 bases and J by 0 bases, and 10 bases separated the two germline ends. Germline loops: CDR1 MNHEY, CDR2 SVGAGI. The CDR3 is made up of 15 amino acids.

The chain joins TRBV9 to TRBJ1-3; the D is unclear. V was cut by 3 bases and J by 3 bases, with 10 bases left in between. Germline CDR1 reads SGDLS; CDR2 reads YYNGEE. The CDR3 is 14 residues long. The CDR3 protein is CASSGTEFGNTIYF. The CDR3 DNA follows: TGTGCCAGCAGCGGGACTGAATTTGGAAACACCATATATTTT.

The chain couples TRBV2 to TRBJ2-2; D unresolved. Trimming pared 7 bases from V and 1 base from J, leaving 7 bases between. This CDR3 has 13 amino acids. The germline V gene has CDR1 SNHLY and CDR2 FYNNEI. The CDR3 spells CASIFGNTGELFF. CDR3 in DNA: TGTGCCAGCATTTTCGGGAACACCGGGGAGCTGTTTTTT.